This T cell receptor (beta chain) was sequenced for a study of blood T cell repertoires in COVID-19. Study-level information: The United States, Italy and Spain provided the acute and convalescent COVID-19 samples. T cells, B-cell-depleted T cells, or PBMCs provided the cDNA or gDNA that served as material.

Trimming pared 4 bases from V and 8 bases from J, leaving 17 bases between. Germline CDR1 and CDR2: LNHDA and SQIVND (reference sequence). The CDR3 has 14 amino acids. In the authors' workflow: By means of reference gene primer amplification, nucleated cell counts were estimated. Profiled with immunoSEQ multiplex PCR; TCRdb holds only in-frame clones, not every one. That table is the source of V, J and clone size, and D and trimming were worked out from the DNA. Among around 250,000 clones listed, approximately 80% were seen once. The clonotype comes from a woman of 80 years or more with acute or convalescent COVID-19. Sequenced: peripheral blood. V is TRBV19 and J is TRBJ1-2, with D uncertain. The CDR3 sequence is CASSTDRASGGYTF. The CDR3 nucleotides are TGTGCCAGTAGTACGGACCGGGCTTCGGGAGGCTACACCTTC.